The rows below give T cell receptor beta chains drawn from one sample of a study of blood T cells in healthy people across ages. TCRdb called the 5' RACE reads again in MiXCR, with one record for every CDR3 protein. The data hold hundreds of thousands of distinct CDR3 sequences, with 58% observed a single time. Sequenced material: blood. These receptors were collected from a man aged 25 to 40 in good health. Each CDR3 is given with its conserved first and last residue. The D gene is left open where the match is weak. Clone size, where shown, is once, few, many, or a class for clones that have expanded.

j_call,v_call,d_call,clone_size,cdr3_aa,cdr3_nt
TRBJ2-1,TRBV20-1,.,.,CSARETFYNEQFF,TGCAGTGCTAGAGAGACCTTTTACAATGAGCAGTTCTTC
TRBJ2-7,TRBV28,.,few,CASRGGAESYEQYF,TGTGCCAGCAGGGGGGGGGCTGAATCCTACGAGCAGTACTTC
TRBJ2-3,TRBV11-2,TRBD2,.,CASRRGTSGRHTQYF,TGTGCCAGCAGACGCGGGACTAGCGGGAGACATACGCAGTATTTT
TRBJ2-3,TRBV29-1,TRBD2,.,CSVEDLELAGGPDTQYF,TGCAGCGTTGAAGATCTTGAGCTAGCGGGAGGTCCAGATACGCAGTATTTT
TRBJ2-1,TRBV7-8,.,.,CASSLGQGLQRNGPPGNEQFF,TGTGCCAGCAGCTTAGGTCAAGGTCTTCAGCGGAACGGACCCCCGGGCAATGAGCAGTTCTTC
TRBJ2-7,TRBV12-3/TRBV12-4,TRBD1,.,CASTDRGHEQYF,TGTGCCAGCACCGACAGGGGACACGAGCAGTACTTC
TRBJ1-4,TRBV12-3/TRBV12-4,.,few,CASTPGGRNEKLFF,TGTGCCAGCACCCCCGGAGGGAGGAATGAAAAACTGTTTTTT
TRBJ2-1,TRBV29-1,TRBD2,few,CSVEEGTSSYNEQFF,TGCAGCGTTGAAGAGGGGACTAGCTCCTACAATGAGCAGTTCTTC
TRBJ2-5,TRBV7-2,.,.,CASSLSPSGYQETQYF,TGTGCCAGCAGCTTATCCCCAAGCGGGTACCAAGAGACCCAGTACTTC
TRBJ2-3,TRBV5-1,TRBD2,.,CASSSSGGEADTQYF,TGCGCCAGCAGCTCTTCGGGAGGTGAGGCAGATACGCAGTATTTT
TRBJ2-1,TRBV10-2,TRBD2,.,CASNFGTTSYNEQFF,TGCGCCAGCAATTTCGGGACTACTTCCTACAATGAGCAGTTCTTC
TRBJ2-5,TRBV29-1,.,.,CSVEDRMERVSVKETQYF,TGCAGCGTTGAAGATCGGATGGAGCGGGTGTCCGTGAAAGAGACCCAGTACTTC
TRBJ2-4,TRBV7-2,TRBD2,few,CASSLGGGGLAGNIQYF,TGTGCCAGCAGCTTAGGGGGCGGGGGACTAGCGGGGAACATTCAGTACTTC
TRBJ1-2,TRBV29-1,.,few,CSVEERSGYTF,TGCAGCGTTGAAGAACGGAGTGGCTACACCTTC
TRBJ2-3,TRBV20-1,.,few,CSARVGGEDTQYF,TGCAGTGCTAGAGTTGGAGGGGAAGATACGCAGTATTTT
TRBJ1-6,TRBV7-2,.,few,CASSPTGPYSPLHF,TGTGCCAGCAGCCCGACAGGCCCTTATTCACCCCTCCACTTT
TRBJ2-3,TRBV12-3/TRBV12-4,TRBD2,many,CASSFGGGADAQYF,TGTGCCAGCAGTTTCGGGGGGGGAGCAGATGCGCAGTATTTT
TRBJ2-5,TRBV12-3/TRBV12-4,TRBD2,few,CASSQGTSGGGTQYF,TGTGCCAGCAGTCAGGGGACTAGCGGGGGTGGGACCCAGTACTTC
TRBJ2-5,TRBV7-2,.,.,CASSRTVETQYF,TGTGCCAGCAGCCGAACTGTGGAGACCCAGTACTTC
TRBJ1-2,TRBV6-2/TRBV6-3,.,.,CASSRDTGRYGYTF,TGTGCCAGCAGCCGGGACACGGGGCGTTATGGCTACACCTTC
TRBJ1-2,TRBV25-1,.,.,CASVGLYRGYTF,TGTGCCAGCGTAGGGTTGTATAGGGGCTACACCTTC
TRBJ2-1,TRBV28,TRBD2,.,CASSFSASGRDEQFF,TGTGCCAGCAGTTTTTCGGCTAGCGGGAGGGATGAGCAGTTCTTC
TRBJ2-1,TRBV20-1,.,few,CSARFDNEQFF,TGCAGTGCTAGGTTCGACAATGAGCAGTTCTTC
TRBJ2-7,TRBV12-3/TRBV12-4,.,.,CASIFLGDSYEQYF,TGTGCCAGCATTTTCCTAGGGGACTCCTACGAGCAGTACTTC
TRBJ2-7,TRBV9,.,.,CASSVGLLPGLSEQYF,TGTGCCAGCAGCGTAGGCTTGCTCCCGGGCCTTAGCGAGCAGTACTTC
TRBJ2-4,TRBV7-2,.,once,CASRRGDQNIQYF,TGTGCCAGCAGAAGGGGGGATCAAAACATTCAGTACTTC
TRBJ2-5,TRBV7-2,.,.,CASSLVRQQETQYF,TGTGCCAGCAGCTTAGTTCGACAGCAAGAGACCCAGTACTTC
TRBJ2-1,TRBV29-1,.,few,CSVDSPYNEQFF,TGCAGCGTTGATTCGCCCTACAATGAGCAGTTCTTC
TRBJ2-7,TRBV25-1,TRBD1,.,CASSDPAGRGQGSNEQYF,TGTGCCAGCAGTGACCCCGCAGGCCGGGGACAGGGTTCCAACGAGCAGTACTTC
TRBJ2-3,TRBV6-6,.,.,CASSFDRRTDTQYF,TGTGCCAGCAGTTTCGACAGAAGGACAGATACGCAGTATTTT
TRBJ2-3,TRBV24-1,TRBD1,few,CASRTDRVGDTQYF,TGTGCCTCACGGACGGACAGGGTCGGAGATACGCAGTATTTT